The present T cell receptor (beta chain) was sequenced within a study of cytomegalovirus exposure and HLA in healthy donors. As for the study in general: Earlier results showed 120 million or so unique TCR beta sequences derived from roughly 180 million T cells. Points from the study as a whole: Roughly even sequencing depth across donors was the assumption behind the presence/absence analyses. Cytomegalovirus status was reportedly diagnosed by the classifier with high specificity and sensitivity. One later analysis reportedly identified an Asian-associated ancestry cluster that showed fewer N-insertions than the approximately 700-donor mean.

In germline, CDR1 is SGHTA, CDR2 FQGTGA. Trimming removed 5 bases at V and 12 bases at J, with 14 bases between. The length of the CDR3 is 12 residues. PCR employed 60 Vbeta and 13 Jbeta primers. Here immunoSEQ multiplex PCR was the method, and the copy in TCRdb shows in-frame clones only, minus some. The sample holds roughly 170,000 clones, 77% seen once. This clone was detected only once. Its target is not known. This clonotype was obtained from a woman in her twenties or thirties in good health and CMV-seronegative. The sample consisted of PBMCs. The chain carries TRBV7-3 and TRBJ2-1, with D tentatively TRBD2 (6 bases). CDR3: CASSRRGGAQFF. CDR3 DNA sequence: TGTGCCAGCAGCCGCCGGGGCGGGGCGCAGTTCTTC.